This TCR beta chain comes out of a study of blood T cell repertoires in COVID-19. Looking at the study overall: Nucleic acid was either cDNA or gDNA, and it came from T cells, B-cell-depleted T cells, or PBMCs.

Participants were placed into cohorts based on the clinical history they reported. Germline CDR1 is SGHTS and CDR2 is YDEGEE. The CDR3 consists of 16 residues. V shed 4 bases, J shed 1 base, and the junction held 2 bases outside the gene matches. In the source study's methods: Estimates of nucleated cell counts were drawn from the amplification of reference gene primers. Sequenced by immunoSEQ multiplex PCR; TCRdb stores in-frame clones only, minus some. For V, J and clone size, that table is used; D and trimming come from the DNA. The data show a few hundred thousand clones, just over 85% seen once. Source material: PBMCs or T cells enriched from blood (not recorded which). The rearrangement links TRBV5-8 to TRBJ2-7; 16 bases fit TRBD2. This receptor was taken from a woman between 35 and 50 years old with acute COVID-19. CDR3 amino acids: CASSPGLAGGSYEQYF. In DNA form, the CDR3 reads TGTGCCAGCAGCCCGGGACTAGCGGGAGGGTCCTACGAGCAGTACTTC. Together with reference TRBV5-8 and TRBJ2-7, the CDR3 gives the full variable domain: EAGVTQSPTHLIKTRGQQATLRCSPISGHTSVYWYQQALGLGLQFLLWYDEGEERNRGNFPPRFSGRQFPNYSSELNVNALELEDSALYLCASSPGLAGGSYEQYFGPGTRLTVT.